One and the same sample provided the 3 T cell receptor beta chains below, sequenced in a study of immune evolution from preneoplasia to lung adenocarcinoma. Assay used: immunoSEQ multiplex PCR; TCRdb lists only in-frame clones, some missing. The data contain 3,500 to 4,500 clones, 81% of them singletons. Material: FFPE adjacent normal lung tissue. All receptors derive from a person aged 65-85 years with lung adenocarcinoma.

The V and J genes are TRBV29-1 and TRBJ1-1; D gene ambiguous. Germline CDR1 SQVTM, CDR2 ANQGSEA. Trimming pared 4 bases from V and 0 bases from J, leaving 12 bases between. The CDR3 covers 14 residues. The CDR3 DNA reads TGCAGCGTTGTAACCTCCCAATTGAACACTGAAGCTTTCTTT. This sequence encodes CSVVTSQLNTEAFF.

The rearrangement links TRBV6-1 to TRBJ1-5; 7 bases map to TRBD1. Unmatched junction bases numbered 7, after V lost 4 bases and J lost 4 bases. From germline, CDR1 is MNHNS and CDR2 SASEGT. This CDR3 is 15 amino acids long. The CDR3: CASSAGQATNQPQHF. DNA of the CDR3: TGTGCCAGCAGTGCCGGACAGGCTACGAATCAGCCCCAGCATTTT.

The J gene is TRBJ1-2, the V gene TRBV4-1, with D possibly TRBD1 on 5 matching bases. The CDR3 runs to 16 residues. V lost 1 base to trimming and J lost 7 bases, with 19 bases between them. Germline loops: CDR1 MGHRA, CDR2 YSYEKL. The CDR3 region has the DNA TGCGCCAGCAGCCAAGTCCATTCAGGGTTAAGTCGTGGCTACACCTTC. Its translation is CASSQVHSGLSRGYTF.